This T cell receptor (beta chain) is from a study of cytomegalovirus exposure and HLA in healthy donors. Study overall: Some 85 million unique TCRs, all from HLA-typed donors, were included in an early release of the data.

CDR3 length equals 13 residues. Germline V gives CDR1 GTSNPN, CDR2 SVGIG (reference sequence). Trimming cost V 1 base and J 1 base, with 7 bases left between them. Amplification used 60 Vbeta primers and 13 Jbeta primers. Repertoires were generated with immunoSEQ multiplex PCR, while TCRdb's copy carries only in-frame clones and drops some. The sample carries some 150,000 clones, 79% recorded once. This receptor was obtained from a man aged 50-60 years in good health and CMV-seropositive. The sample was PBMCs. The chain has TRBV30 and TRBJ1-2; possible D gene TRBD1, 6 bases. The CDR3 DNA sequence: TGTGCCTGGAGTGCAGGGGTTAACTATGGCTACACCTTC. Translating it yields CAWSAGVNYGYTF.